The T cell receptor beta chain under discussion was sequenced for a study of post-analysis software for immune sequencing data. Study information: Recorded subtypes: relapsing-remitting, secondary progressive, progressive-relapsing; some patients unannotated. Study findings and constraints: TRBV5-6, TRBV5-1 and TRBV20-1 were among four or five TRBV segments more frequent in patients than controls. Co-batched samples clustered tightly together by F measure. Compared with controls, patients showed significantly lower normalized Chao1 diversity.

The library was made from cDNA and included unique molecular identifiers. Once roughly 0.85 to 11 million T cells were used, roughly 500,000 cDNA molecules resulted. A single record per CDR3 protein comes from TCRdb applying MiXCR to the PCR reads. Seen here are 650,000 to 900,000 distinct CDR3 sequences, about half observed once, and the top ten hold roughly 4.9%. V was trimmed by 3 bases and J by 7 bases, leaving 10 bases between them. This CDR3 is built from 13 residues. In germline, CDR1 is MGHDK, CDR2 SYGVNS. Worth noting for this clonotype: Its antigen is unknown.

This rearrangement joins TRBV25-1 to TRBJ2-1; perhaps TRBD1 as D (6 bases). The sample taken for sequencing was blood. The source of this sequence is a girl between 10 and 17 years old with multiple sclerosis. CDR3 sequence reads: CASSDAGDNEQFF. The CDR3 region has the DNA TGTGCCAGCAGTGACGCAGGGGATAATGAGCAGTTCTTC.